This T cell receptor (beta chain) was sequenced in a study of early T cells in non-severe SARS-CoV-2 infection. Whole-study context: Chains were unpaired, as sequencing was done on bulk RNA from unsorted whole blood.

This clonotype was counted at least ten times. TCRdb reanalysed the 5' RACE reads using MiXCR and keeps one entry per CDR3 protein. This table holds about 59,000 distinct CDR3 sequences, approximately 11% found once. Germline V gene lookup returns CDR1 SGDLS and CDR2 YYNGEE. The CDR3 runs to 12 residues. Deletions cut 3 bases from V and 0 bases from J, with 3 bases between. The clonotype originates from an adult who was a healthcare worker with PCR-confirmed SARS-CoV-2 infection or an uninfected control (not recorded which). Sequenced: whole blood. The chain carries TRBV9 and TRBJ2-5; D is undetermined. For the CDR3, the DNA is TGTGCCAGCAGCGGCTACCAAGAGACCCAGTACTTC. Protein product: CASSGYQETQYF.